Presented here are 25 T cell receptor beta chains from one specimen sequenced in a study of T cell repertoires in cytomegalovirus infection (dated by TCRdb to about 2019). Antigens for these TCRs are unknown. For sequencing, an Illumina HiSeq 1500 was employed. The raw public reads went through TCRdb reprocessing: fastp at Q25, MiXCR clone calling, in-frame beta chains kept. A single entry per CDR3 protein holds the most common genes and DNA from its merged rows. For this sample the table gives some 800,000 distinct CDR3 sequences, of which approximately 32% were detected only once. The ten largest clones take up around an eighth of the sample. The treatment or condition label of this sample denotes: in vitro stimulation with specific CMV peptide epitopes to enrich CMV-specific T cells. The sequencing used cultured CD8+ T cells from PBMCs, collected from culture after CMV antigen stimulation. These TCRs come from a human donor in good health (CMV status not recorded). Some clones in this sample may be carry-over from other donors' samples.

This chain joins TRBV27 and TRBJ1-1; TRBD1 is a possible D gene (5 bases). The CDR3 is 15 residues long. In germline, CDR1 is MNHEY, CDR2 SMNVEV (reference sequence). Trimming took 5 bases from V and 5 from J, leaving 18 bases between them. CDR3 in amino acids: CASSQIGGRQTEAFF. CDR3 sequence (DNA): TGTGCCAGCAGTCAAATTGGGGGAAGGCAGACTGAAGCTTTCTTT.

With respect to this clonotype: A read error is possible here, since a much larger clone lies one base away. The rearrangement uses TRBV7-3 and TRBJ2-2; 8 bases line up with TRBD1. Germline V CDR1 and CDR2: SGHTA, FQGTGA. This CDR3 spans 15 amino acids. CDR3 sequence (DNA): TGTGCCAACAGCCCTCACAGGGGGTTGGGCGGGGAGCTGTTTTTT. Its protein is CANSPHRGLGGELFF. The full variable domain, rest sourced from reference TRBV7-3 and TRBJ2-2, is GAGVSQTPSNKVTEKGKYVELRCDPISGHTALYWYRQSLGQGPEFLIYFQGTGAADDSGLPNDRFFAVRPEGSVSTLKIQRTERGDSAVYLCANSPHRGLGGELFFGEGSRLTVL.

This clonotype was observed a handful of times. This chain uses TRBV6-2 or TRBV6-3 with TRBJ2-7; D possibly uses TRBD1 or TRBD2 (5 bases each). The CDR3 covers 14 residues. Trimming took 5 bases from V and 5 from J, leaving 16 bases between them. Germline values: CDR1 MNHEY, CDR2 SVGEGT. CDR3 sequence (DNA): TGTGCCAGCAGTACCGGGACCACAGTTCACGAGCAGTACGTC. Translating it yields CASSTGTTVHEQYV.

The CDR3 reads CASSIATGEQFF. In nucleotides, the CDR3 is TGTGCCAGTAGTATAGCGACAGGAGAGCAGTTCTTC. The chain joins TRBV19 to TRBJ2-1; D is possibly TRBD1 (6 bases). Germline-derived CDR1 and CDR2 are LNHDA and SQIVND (reference sequence). This CDR3 spans 12 amino acids. Deletions cut 1 base from V and 10 bases from J, with 8 bases between. Drawing the rest from reference TRBV19 and TRBJ2-1, the complete variable domain is DGGITQSPKYLFRKEGQNVTLSCEQNLNHDAMYWYRQDPGQGLRLIYYSQIVNDFQKGDIAEGYSVSREKKESFPLTVTSAQKNPTAFYLCASSIATGEQFFGPGTRLTVL.

In this sample, this clonotype turned up a few times. The chain uses TRBV4-1 and TRBJ2-7, with unresolved D. Trimming removed 1 base at V and 2 bases at J, with 9 bases between. The CDR3 loop spans 14 amino acids. The germline CDR1 and CDR2 sequences are MGHRA and YSYEKL. The CDR3 here is CASSQVGLAYEQYV. CDR3 nucleotide sequence: TGCGCCAGCAGCCAAGTGGGGTTAGCCTACGAGCAGTACGTC.

This clonotype appeared a few times. The gene calls are TRBV2 and TRBJ2-1, with D uncertain. CDR3 size: 15 residues. Germline loops: CDR1 SNHLY, CDR2 FYNNEI. V shed 4 bases and J shed 5 bases, with 15 bases lying between them. The CDR3 loop is CASSGPRTYDNEQFF. The CDR3 DNA sequence: TGTGCCAGCAGTGGCCCTAGAACCTACGACAATGAGCAGTTCTTC.

Comment on this clonotype: A junction end diverges from the germline sequence, so it may reflect a read error. The V and J genes are TRBV28 and TRBJ2-2; 12 positions match TRBD1. Germline assignment: CDR1 MDHEN and CDR2 SYDVKM. This CDR3 has 16 amino acids. The CDR3 here is CVSSDRDRGLTGELFF. DNA for the CDR3: TGTGTCAGCAGTGACCGGGACAGGGGGCTCACCGGGGAGCTGTTTTTT.

This clonotype was counted only a few times. The J gene is TRBJ2-1, the V gene TRBV11-3; the D gene could be TRBD1 or TRBD2 (5 bases each). V was clipped by 5 bases and J by 9 bases, with 8 bases between them. CDR1 and CDR2 (germline): SGHNT, YENEEA. This CDR3 spans 11 amino acids. The CDR3 here is CASSEGTEQFF. DNA of the CDR3: TGTGCCAGCAGCGAGGGGACTGAGCAGTTCTTC. Full variable domain (remainder filled in from reference TRBV11-3 and TRBJ2-1): EAGVVQSPRYKIIEKKQPVAFWCNPISGHNTLYWYLQNLGQGPELLIRYENEEAVDDSQLPKDRFSAERLKGVDSTLKIQPAELGDSAVYLCASSEGTEQFFGPGTRLTVL.

This clonotype was observed a few times. The rearrangement joins TRBV4-1 to TRBJ2-7, with D unclear. The germline V and J ends were trimmed by 0 bases and 6 bases, with 12 bases remaining between them. CDR1 is MGHRA and CDR2 is YSYEKL in the germline V gene. The CDR3 has 14 amino acids. CDR3 sequence: CASSQDRVWFEQYV. CDR3 nucleotides: TGCGCCAGCAGCCAAGATCGGGTGTGGTTCGAGCAGTACGTC.

This clonotype has a handful of counts. V and J are TRBV6-2 or TRBV6-3 and TRBJ2-2; tentatively, D is TRBD2 (5 bases). Germline CDR1 and CDR2: MNHEY and SVGEGT. The CDR3 has 12 residues. V dropped 8 bases and J dropped 4 bases, with 8 bases sitting between them. The DNA for the CDR3 is TGTGCCAGCCAGGACTTCACCGGGGAGCTGTTTTTT. This translates into CASQDFTGELFF.

This clonotype was found a few times. V and J are TRBV15 and TRBJ2-6; D is unclear. This CDR3 comprises 15 residues. Germline CDR1 is LNHNV and CDR2 is YYDKDF (reference sequence). V lost 8 bases and J lost 0, with 11 bases in between. CDR3 region: CATRPLSSGANVLTF. The CDR3 DNA sequence: TGTGCCACCCGCCCCCTCAGCTCTGGGGCCAACGTCCTGACTTTC. The complete variable domain, with remaining parts taken from reference TRBV15 and TRBJ2-6, reads DAMVIQNPRYQVTQFGKPVTLSCSQTLNHNVMYWYQQKSSQAPKLLFHYYDKDFNNEADTPDNFQSRRPNTSFCFLDIRSPGLGDTAMYLCATRPLSSGANVLTFGAGSRLTVL.

For the CDR3, the DNA is TGTGCCACCAGCAGAGACTGGGGTTTACCGAGTTCACCCCTCCACTTT. This translates into CATSRDWGLPSSPLHF. The rearrangement uses TRBV15 and TRBJ1-6; D is unclear. Germline V gene sequence: CDR1 LNHNV, CDR2 YYDKDF (reference sequence). The CDR3 runs to 16 residues. The V gene lost 0 bases and the J gene lost 9 bases, with 15 bases spanning the gap.

Notes on this clonotype: A read error is possible here, since a much larger clone lies one base away. The chain employs TRBV7-2 and TRBJ2-1, with D unclear. This CDR3 has 14 amino acids. Germline CDR1 is SGHTA and CDR2 is FQGNSA. The germline V and J ends were trimmed by 1 base and 11 bases, with 15 bases remaining between them. CDR3 sequence: CASSLVGEQDKQFF. CDR3 nucleotide sequence: TGTGCCAGCAGCTTAGTGGGTGAGCAGGATAAGCAGTTCTTC.

Of note for this clonotype: Germline and junction disagree at one end, which may indicate a read error. V usage is TRBV2 and J usage is TRBJ2-3; 10 positions agree with TRBD1. CDR1 SNHLY and CDR2 FYNNEI come from the germline V gene. This CDR3 is built from 15 residues. The CDR3 nucleotides read TGTGTCAGCAGCGGGACAGGGGATACCACAGATACGCAGTATTTT. This encodes CVSSGTGDTTDTQYF.

This clonotype showed up many times. This chain uses TRBV7-2 with TRBJ2-7, with 8 bases matching TRBD1. Losses at the gene ends were 3 bases for V and 2 bases for J; bases not matched to a gene: 6. The CDR3 has 15 residues. Per germline, CDR1 SGHTA and CDR2 FQGNSA. CDR3 sequence (DNA): TGTGCCAGCAGCTTTACCGGGACAGGAACCTACGAGCAGTACTTC. It encodes CASSFTGTGTYEQYF.

The chain carries TRBV27 and TRBJ2-5, with 8 positions matching TRBD2. CDR3 length: 13 residues. CDR1 MNHEY and CDR2 SMNVEV come from the germline V gene (reference sequence). Trimming cost V 3 bases and J 9 bases; bases outside gene matches: 6. CDR3 amino acids: CASSLSGGSAQYF. CDR3 in DNA: TGTGCCAGCAGTTTGAGCGGGGGTAGTGCCCAGTACTTC.

The chain recombines TRBV5-1 with TRBJ2-7; D not resolved. The ends were cut back, 2 bases at V and 2 bases at J, with 11 bases in the middle. CDR3 length: 14 amino acids. The V gene's germline CDR1 is SGHRS and CDR2 YFSETQ. The CDR3 DNA sequence: TGCGCCAGCAGCTTTAACCTTCGACCCTACGAGCAGTACTTC. Translating it yields CASSFNLRPYEQYF.

This clonotype was counted many times. This rearrangement joins TRBV7-8 to TRBJ1-4; D may be TRBD1 (6 bases). The CDR3 has 12 residues. The V end was cut by 4 bases, the J end by 10 bases, with 10 bases between. Per the germline V gene, CDR1 is SGHVS and CDR2 is FQNEAQ. CDR3 DNA: TGTGCCAGCAGCTCGGAAGGGGGAAAACTGTTTTTT. It encodes CASSSEGGKLFF.

The chain uses TRBV12-3 or TRBV12-4 and TRBJ2-2; a possible D gene is TRBD1 (6 bases). V was cut by 7 bases and J by 3 bases, with 12 bases left in between. This CDR3 contains 14 residues. CDR3 amino acids: CASIPGHDTGELFF. The CDR3 nucleotides are TGTGCCAGCATTCCGGGACACGACACCGGGGAGCTGTTTTTT.

The V gene is TRBV10-3, the J gene TRBJ2-2; 7 bases are shared with TRBD1. Germline CDR1 and CDR2: ENHRY and SYGVKD. The V and J ends lost 0 bases and 0 bases, in that order; junction bases with no gene match: 13. The CDR3 spans 20 residues. The CDR3: CAISESRYQDRLTNTGELFF. The CDR3 DNA is TGTGCCATCAGTGAGTCGAGGTATCAGGACAGGTTGACGAACACCGGGGAGCTGTTTTTT.

Worth noting for this clonotype: Being one base from a much bigger clone, this may be a read error. This chain connects TRBV6-8 to TRBJ1-3; 7 bases align to TRBD1. Germline CDR1 MNHGY, CDR2 SAAAGT. This CDR3 contains 17 residues. The CDR3 DNA follows: TGTACCAGCAGTTACGGCCCACAGGGGAACTCTGGAAACACCATATATTTT. Amino acid sequence: CTSSYGPQGNSGNTIYF.

The V call is TRBV4-1, the J call TRBJ1-5; TRBD1 matches at 7 bases. The CDR3 runs 15 residues. V lost 1 base and J lost 6; bases outside the gene matches: 6. CDR1 is MGHRA, CDR2 YSYEKL, per germline. The CDR3 sequence is CASSQGEGAGQPQHF. CDR3 nucleotide sequence: TGCGCCAGCAGCCAAGGAGAGGGGGCCGGTCAGCCCCAGCATTTT.

This clonotype showed up just once. The chain uses TRBV7-4 and TRBJ1-3; D not certain. Trimming removed 4 bases at V and 0 bases at J, with 13 bases between. CDR3 length: 16 amino acids. Per germline, CDR1 SGHVT and CDR2 SQSDAQ. The CDR3 DNA is TGTGCCAGCAGCTCGGAACGGGGAGGCTCTGGAAACACCATATATTTT. This encodes CASSSERGGSGNTIYF.

The J gene is TRBJ2-1, the V gene TRBV14; D is uncertain. The germline CDR1 and CDR2 sequences are SGHDN and FVKESK. This CDR3 is built from 17 residues. Trimming took 1 base from V and 1 from J, leaving 14 bases between them. The CDR3 loop is CASSQALFALSYNEQFF. In DNA form, the CDR3 reads TGTGCCAGCAGCCAAGCACTCTTTGCGTTATCCTACAATGAGCAGTTCTTC. Full variable domain (missing parts from reference TRBV14 and TRBJ2-1): EAGVTQFPSHSVIEKGQTVTLRCDPISGHDNLYWYRRVMGKEIKFLLHFVKESKQDESGMPNNRFLAERTGGTYSTLKVQPAELEDSGVYFCASSQALFALSYNEQFFGPGTRLTVL.

This clonotype was seen once. Here the CDR3 DNA reads TGTGCCAGCAGTCTCTTTGCAGGGGTCCAACCTAATGAAAAACTGTTTTTT. Amino acid sequence: CASSLFAGVQPNEKLFF. This sequence joins TRBV6-4 and TRBJ1-4, with a weak D call TRBD1 (6 bases). The CDR3 is 17 residues long. V shed 5 bases and J shed 3 bases, with 19 bases lying between them. Germline-derived CDR1 and CDR2 are MRHNA and SNTAGT.